The clone carrying this TCR beta chain was counted at least ten times. Antigen specificity is unknown. Trimming shortened V by 0 bases and J by 5 bases, and 11 bases separated the two germline ends. The CDR3 is 14 residues long. Germline CDR1 reads SGHRS; CDR2 reads YFSETQ. A single record per CDR3 protein comes from TCRdb applying MiXCR to the 5' RACE reads. The profile shows about 510,000 distinct CDR3 sequences, over 4% of them singletons. These data are taken from a study of CD8 T cells in ankylosing spondylitis. Study observations and caveats: Certain motif variants had earlier been reported in reactive arthritis synovial fluid and blood. About 8 highly homologous variants made up a TCR beta motif, and this motif appeared characteristic of ankylosing spondylitis blood.

The sequencing sample was made of blood, either unsorted or a sorted T cell fraction (not recorded which). The receptor's source is a male donor with ankylosing spondylitis. The chain links TRBV5-1 to TRBJ2-5; D not certain. The CDR3 DNA reads as TGCGCCAGCAGCTTGGAGGCTCCGAGGGAGACCCAGTACTTC. Translating gives CASSLEAPRETQYF.